The clone carrying this T cell receptor beta chain was detected a few times. This sample was included in a study of blood T cell repertoires in COVID-19. Clones were sequenced by immunoSEQ multiplex PCR, and TCRdb holds only the in-frame ones, with some missing. This sample has a few hundred thousand clones, with roughly 86% found just once. The specimen was peripheral blood. The origin of this receptor is a woman in her sixties or seventies with active or convalescent COVID-19.

The CDR3 bases are TGCGCCAGCAGCCTAACAGCCTCCGGGGTGGCTTTCTTT. As protein: CASSLTASGVAFF. This chain connects TRBV10-1 to TRBJ1-1, with D unclear. CDR3 length: 13 residues. Germline values: CDR1 WNHNN, CDR2 SYGVQD (reference sequence). The V gene lost 6 bases and the J gene lost 11 bases, with 19 bases spanning the gap.